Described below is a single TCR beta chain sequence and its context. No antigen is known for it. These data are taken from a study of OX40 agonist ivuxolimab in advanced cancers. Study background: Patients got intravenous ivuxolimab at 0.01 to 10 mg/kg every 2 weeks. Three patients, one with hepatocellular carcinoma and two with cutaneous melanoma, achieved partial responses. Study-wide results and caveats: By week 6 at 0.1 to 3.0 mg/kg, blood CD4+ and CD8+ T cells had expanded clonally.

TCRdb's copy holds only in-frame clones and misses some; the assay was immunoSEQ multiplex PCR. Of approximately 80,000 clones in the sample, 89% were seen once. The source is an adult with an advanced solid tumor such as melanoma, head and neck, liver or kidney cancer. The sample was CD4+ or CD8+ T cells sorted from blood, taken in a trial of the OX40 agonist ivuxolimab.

CDR3 DNA sequence: TGTGCCAGCAGCATTAGCGGGAGCTCAGACAATGAGCAGTTCTTC. Translating it yields CASSISGSSDNEQFF. This chain joins TRBV7-9 and TRBJ2-1; 9 nucleotides align to TRBD2. J lost 5 bases, V lost 5 bases, and 7 bases had no gene match. CDR1 and CDR2 from the germline V gene are SEHNR and FQNEAQ (reference sequence). This CDR3 has 15 amino acids.